This entry lists 30 T cell receptor beta chains sequenced from one sample in a study of CD8 T cells in ankylosing spondylitis. General study findings and limits: One TCR beta motif, made up of eight or nine highly homologous variants, appeared characteristic of ankylosing spondylitis blood.

TCRdb re-analysed the 5' RACE reads in MiXCR, keeping a single row per CDR3 protein. The table lists about 500,000 distinct CDR3 sequences, 10% to 15% of them singletons, with under 7.5% in the top ten. Their antigens are not known. The source material was blood, either unsorted or a sorted T cell fraction (not recorded which). The receptors shown here come from a male donor with ankylosing spondylitis.

Ten or more counts support this clonotype. The J gene is TRBJ2-7, the V gene TRBV11-2, with D unresolved. V lost 1 base, J lost 3 bases, and 4 bases lay in between. The CDR3 has 12 amino acids. CDR1 and CDR2 from the germline V gene are SGHAT and FQNNGV. This CDR3 is CASSLVYYEQYV. The CDR3 nucleotides are TGTGCCAGCAGCTTAGTGTACTACGAGCAGTACGTC.

The chain employs TRBV11-2 and TRBJ2-5; 13 bases are a match to TRBD2. Germline CDR1 SGHAT, CDR2 FQNNGV. CDR3 size: 17 residues. Losses at the gene ends were 5 bases for V and 5 bases for J; bases not matched to a gene: 11. The DNA for the CDR3 is TGTGCCAGCAGCCTTGGACTAGCGGGAGCCCCCTGGGAGACCCAGTACTTC. This codes for CASSLGLAGAPWETQYF. Filled out from reference TRBV11-2 and TRBJ2-5, the complete variable domain reads EAGVAQSPRYKIIEKRQSVAFWCNPISGHATLYWYQQILGQGPKLLIQFQNNGVVDDSQLPKDRFSAERLKGVDSTLKIQPAKLEDSAVYLCASSLGLAGAPWETQYFGPGTRLLVL.

This clonotype has a handful of counts. The V and J genes are TRBV10-2 and TRBJ2-7; the match to TRBD2 covers 7 bases. The V gene's germline CDR1 is WSHSY and CDR2 SAAADI. The trim removed 8 bases at V and 2 bases at J, leaving 9 bases unmatched. The CDR3 sequence is 14 residues long. In DNA form, the CDR3 reads TGCGCCAGCCGGATTAGAGCGGGAACCTACGAGCAGTACTTC. Residues: CASRIRAGTYEQYF.

This clonotype was seen ten or more times. V usage is TRBV12-3 or TRBV12-4 and J usage is TRBJ1-5; no firm D call. The CDR3 spans 12 residues. V lost 2 bases, J lost 4 bases, and 3 bases lay in between. The CDR3 sequence: CASSLLNQPQHF. In DNA, the CDR3 is TGTGCCAGCAGTTTACTTAATCAGCCCCAGCATTTT.

The sample holds a few counts of this clonotype. The J gene is TRBJ1-4, the V gene TRBV15, with D unresolved. CDR3 size: 13 residues. The ends were cut back, 2 bases at V and 6 bases at J, with 7 bases in the middle. CDR1 and CDR2 from the germline V gene are LNHNV and YYDKDF (reference sequence). The CDR3 DNA follows: TGTGCCACCAGCAGAAAGGCCCATGAAAAACTGTTTTTT. Protein product: CATSRKAHEKLFF. Based on the CDR3 plus reference TRBV15 and TRBJ1-4, the full variable domain is DAMVIQNPRYQVTQFGKPVTLSCSQTLNHNVMYWYQQKSSQAPKLLFHYYDKDFNNEADTPDNFQSRRPNTSFCFLDIRSPGLGDTAMYLCATSRKAHEKLFFGSGTQLSVL.

In its sample, this clonotype was seen many times. The CDR3 sequence: CASSTASGRASDTQYF. The DNA of the CDR3 is TGCGCCAGCAGCACCGCTAGCGGGAGGGCCTCAGATACGCAGTATTTT. This chain links TRBV5-1 with TRBJ2-3, with 12 bases fitting TRBD2. Germline loops: CDR1 SGHRS, CDR2 YFSETQ. V lost 4 bases, J lost 4 bases, and 7 bases stayed unmatched. This CDR3 contains 16 residues.

Ten or more counts support this clonotype. V gene TRBV29-1 combines with J gene TRBJ2-5, with unresolved D. Trimming took 8 bases from V and 3 from J, leaving 10 bases between them. The germline V gene encodes CDR1 SQVTM and CDR2 ANQGSEA. The CDR3 has 11 residues. The CDR3 protein is CSLRSEETQYF. CDR3 bases: TGCAGCCTACGTTCCGAAGAGACCCAGTACTTC. The entire variable domain, with the rest obtained from reference TRBV29-1 and TRBJ2-5, is as follows: SAVISQKPSRDICQRGTSLTIQCQVDSQVTMMFWYRQQPGQSLTLIATANQGSEATYESGFVIDKFPISRPNLTFSTLTVSNMSPEDSSIYLCSLRSEETQYFGPGTRLLVL.

CDR3 protein: CASSRSRGADTQYF. The CDR3 DNA is TGTGCCAGCAGCAGAAGCAGGGGGGCAGATACGCAGTATTTT. V usage is TRBV21-1 and J usage is TRBJ2-3; TRBD1 reflects the table's D call only, with no check against the DNA. TRBV21-1 is listed as a pseudogene. The CDR3 contains 14 residues.

This clonotype was observed a handful of times. The rearrangement links TRBV6-1 to TRBJ1-6, with TRBD1 matching 7 bases. Per the germline V gene, CDR1 is MNHNS and CDR2 is SASEGT. Trimming removed 7 bases from V and 6 bases from J; junction bases left unmatched: 6. CDR3 length equals 14 residues. This chain's CDR3 is CASNPGTVNSPLHF. CDR3 nucleotide sequence: TGTGCCAGCAACCCCGGGACAGTTAATTCACCCCTCCACTTT.

This clonotype was recorded a few times. The chain employs TRBV7-9 and TRBJ2-1, with TRBD2 matching over 8 bases. V was clipped by 1 base and J by 3 bases; unmatched bases: 8. CDR3 length equals 17 residues. CDR1 and CDR2 from the germline V gene are SEHNR and FQNEAQ (reference sequence). CDR3 DNA sequence: TGTGCCAGCAGCTTAGGGCTAGCGGGCCCCGACTACAATGAGCAGTTCTTC. Amino acids: CASSLGLAGPDYNEQFF.

This clonotype occurred a few times. The chain uses TRBV20-1 and TRBJ1-2, with D possibly being TRBD1 (6 bases). The CDR3 is made up of 15 amino acids. V was pared by 0 bases and J by 5 bases, with 16 bases between. Germline CDR1 and CDR2: DFQATT and SNEGSKA (reference sequence). Here the CDR3 DNA reads TGCAGTGCTAGAGATGGGAGGGGGACCGCATATGGCTACACCTTC. It yields the protein CSARDGRGTAYGYTF.

This clonotype was seen a handful of times. The chain couples TRBV10-3 to TRBJ1-6; 7 bases match TRBD1. This CDR3 comprises 17 residues. With V trimmed by 3 bases and J by 10 bases, 15 bases remained unmatched. Germline loops: CDR1 ENHRY, CDR2 SYGVKD. CDR3 residues: CAISEYSPGGAESPLHF. CDR3 coding DNA: TGTGCCATCAGTGAATATTCGCCAGGGGGGGCGGAATCACCCCTCCACTTT.

This chain links TRBV24-1 with TRBJ1-1, with D uncertain. With 4 bases removed from V and 5 bases from J, the gap between germline ends came to 10 bases. The CDR3 is made up of 13 amino acids. Germline V gene data show CDR1 as KGHDR and CDR2 as SFDVKD. This CDR3 is CATSDPPQTEAFF. DNA for the CDR3: TGTGCCACCAGTGACCCACCACAAACTGAAGCTTTCTTT.

This clonotype was observed a handful of times. The chain has TRBV6-1 and TRBJ1-1, with D hard to call. CDR1 and CDR2 (germline): MNHNS, SASEGT. This CDR3 is built from 13 residues. Trimming cost V 6 bases and J 0 bases, with 8 bases left between them. The CDR3 DNA sequence: TGTGCCAGCAGGCGGAACATGAACACTGAAGCTTTCTTT. It is translated as CASRRNMNTEAFF.

This clonotype has a count of ten or more. The rearrangement joins TRBV24-1 to TRBJ2-2; D not certain. V shed 1 base and J shed 7 bases, with 18 bases lying between them. Per germline, CDR1 KGHDR and CDR2 SFDVKD. The CDR3 covers 17 residues. The CDR3 region has the DNA TGTGCCACCAGTGATTTAGACTCCGAGAGGTACGGCGGGGAGCTGTTTTTT. Protein sequence: CATSDLDSERYGGELFF.

The rearrangement links TRBV6-2 or TRBV6-3 to TRBJ2-4, with TRBD2 matching 8 bases. Per germline, CDR1 MNHEY and CDR2 SVGEGT. V was pared by 5 bases and J by 0 bases, with 3 bases of the junction left unmatched. This CDR3 has 15 residues. CDR3 DNA sequence: TGTGCCAGCAGTATAGCGGGACTAGCCAAAAACATTCAGTACTTC. Protein: CASSIAGLAKNIQYF.

This clonotype has at least ten counts. CDR3 residues: CASSVTVNTEAFF. In DNA form, the CDR3 reads TGTGCCAGCAGTGTTACAGTTAACACTGAAGCTTTCTTT. The V gene is TRBV25-1, the J gene TRBJ1-1; D gene ambiguous. The CDR3 has 13 amino acids. The germline gives CDR1 MGHDK, CDR2 SYGVNS. Trimming took 4 bases from V and 2 from J, leaving 8 bases between them.

The chain combines TRBV20-1 with TRBJ1-5; D unresolved. From germline, CDR1 is DFQATT and CDR2 SNEGSKA (reference sequence). The CDR3 is 14 residues long. Trimming stripped 0 bases from V and 4 bases from J, with 10 bases between. The CDR3 here is CSAREGQTNQPQHF. CDR3 DNA sequence: TGCAGTGCTAGAGAGGGCCAAACAAATCAGCCCCAGCATTTT.

This chain links TRBV11-1 with TRBJ2-2; 7 bases are shared with TRBD1. This CDR3 comprises 14 residues. V dropped 5 bases and J dropped 7; count of bases not matched to a gene: 7. Germline V CDR1 and CDR2: SGHAT, FQDESV (reference sequence). CDR3 sequence (DNA): TGTGCCAGCAGCACCGGGACAGCGATCGGGGAGCTGTTTTTT. It yields the protein CASSTGTAIGELFF.

In DNA, the CDR3 is TGTGCCAGCAGTCAAGGCGGGGAGATTCAAGAGACCCAGTACTTC. Translated: CASSQGGEIQETQYF. V is TRBV2 and J is TRBJ2-5, with a possible D match to TRBD2 (6 bases). CDR3 length: 15 residues. Trimming removed 5 bases at V and 2 bases at J, with 15 bases between. Germline-derived CDR1 and CDR2 are SNHLY and FYNNEI.

This clonotype has more than one count but fewer than ten. The chain combines TRBV11-2 with TRBJ2-5, with 7 nucleotides matching TRBD1. This CDR3 has 15 residues. Germline assignment: CDR1 SGHAT and CDR2 FQNNGV. Losses at the gene ends were 1 base for V and 5 bases for J; bases not matched to a gene: 7. CDR3: CASSLGQGWRETQYF. The CDR3 DNA reads TGTGCCAGCAGCTTAGGACAGGGATGGAGGGAGACCCAGTACTTC.

This chain connects TRBV3-1 to TRBJ1-6; 8 bases agree with TRBD1. This CDR3 is 15 amino acids long. The germline V gene encodes CDR1 LGHDT and CDR2 YNNKEL (reference sequence). J lost 7 bases, V lost 0 bases, and 2 bases had no gene match. CDR3 DNA: TGTGCCAGCAGCCAAGAAGACAGGGGAAATTCACCCCTCCACTTT. Translating gives CASSQEDRGNSPLHF.

Many counts were recorded for this clonotype. The gene calls are TRBV3-1 and TRBJ1-1, with D tentatively TRBD1 (6 bases). Trimming shortened V by 2 bases and J by 0 bases, and 10 bases separated the two germline ends. This CDR3 contains 15 residues. Germline CDR1 is LGHDT and CDR2 is YNNKEL (reference sequence). In DNA form, the CDR3 reads TGTGCCAGCAGCCAATACAGGGATCTGAACACTGAAGCTTTCTTT. As protein: CASSQYRDLNTEAFF.

This clonotype was counted at least ten times. A much bigger clone sits one base away, suggesting this may be a read error. The CDR3 protein is CASSLELAGYNEQFF. DNA for the CDR3: TGCGCCAGCAGCTTGGAACTAGCGGGCTACAATGAGCAGTTCTTC. The chain links TRBV5-1 to TRBJ2-1; TRBD2 aligns across 9 bases. The germline V gene has CDR1 SGHRS and CDR2 YFSETQ. The junction had 1 base not matched to a gene; V was cut back by 0 bases and J by 3 bases. The CDR3 runs to 15 residues.

Ten or more counts support this clonotype. The chain is built from TRBV6-2 or TRBV6-3 and TRBJ2-1, with TRBD2 matching 8 bases. Germline CDR1 is MNHEY and CDR2 is SVGEGT. V was pared by 7 bases and J by 9 bases, with 14 bases of the junction left unmatched. This CDR3 has 15 residues. The CDR3 bases are TGTGCCAGCATGAGGGCTCAGATAAGCGGGGGTGAGCAGTTCTTC. Translating gives CASMRAQISGGEQFF.

The V call is TRBV5-1, the J call TRBJ2-5; a possible D gene is TRBD2 (6 bases). The CDR3 is 14 residues long. Germline V CDR1 and CDR2: SGHRS, YFSETQ. V was cut by 5 bases and J by 4 bases, with 15 bases left in between. The DNA for the CDR3 is TGCGCCAGCAGTTTCAGACTGGGAGGAGAGACCCAGTACTTC. Its protein is CASSFRLGGETQYF. Full variable domain (remainder filled in from reference TRBV5-1 and TRBJ2-5): KAGVTQTPRYLIKTRGQQVTLSCSPISGHRSVSWYQQTPGQGLQFLFEYFSETQRNKGNFPGRFSGRQFSNSRSEMNVSTLELGDSALYLCASSFRLGGETQYFGPGTRLLVL.

The V and J genes are TRBV7-2 and TRBJ2-2; TRBD1 aligns across 7 bases. This CDR3 region has 16 residues. CDR1 is SGHTA and CDR2 is FQGNSA in the germline V gene. The J segment lost 2 bases and the V segment lost 5 bases, leaving 8 bases of the junction unmatched. The CDR3 protein is CASSPDRVVNTGELFF. The DNA for the CDR3 is TGTGCCAGCAGCCCCGACAGGGTAGTAAACACCGGGGAGCTGTTTTTT.

This clonotype has ten or more counts. J is TRBJ1-6 and V is TRBV7-9; 9 nucleotides line up with TRBD1. Germline V lookup: CDR1 SEHNR, CDR2 FQNEAQ (reference sequence). The length of the CDR3 is 15 residues. Trimming removed 3 bases from V and 7 bases from J; junction bases left unmatched: 4. In nucleotides, the CDR3 is TGTGCCAGCAGCTTCCGAGGACAGGGGAATTCACCCCTCCACTTT. Translated: CASSFRGQGNSPLHF.

The chain uses TRBV2 and TRBJ2-1, with D possibly matching TRBD2 (5 bases). Germline values: CDR1 SNHLY, CDR2 FYNNEI. There are 14 residues in the CDR3. Deletions cut 9 bases from V and 0 bases from J, with 12 bases between. As DNA, the CDR3 is TGTGCCAGTGGGCGGGCGGACTCCTACAATGAGCAGTTCTTC. Its translation is CASGRADSYNEQFF.

This clonotype came up a few times. The J gene is TRBJ2-3, the V gene TRBV12-3 or TRBV12-4; D not certain. Trimming cost V 4 bases and J 6 bases, with 8 bases left between them. CDR3 length: 12 amino acids. Here the CDR3 reads CASSSFPDTQYF. The CDR3 DNA sequence: TGTGCCAGCAGTTCCTTCCCCGATACGCAGTATTTT.